The 26 T cell receptor beta chains below were found in one sample sequenced in a study of CD8+ T cells in alopecia areata. Treatment described: oral pan-JAK inhibitor, 5-10 mg twice daily. The authors extracted RNA and reverse transcribed it into cDNA as the sequencing template. Data came from immunoSEQ multiplex PCR; TCRdb stores just in-frame clones and leaves some out. Of under 250,000 clones detected, roughly 66% appear once; the ten largest clones hold over 1%. Source: CD4+ T cells sorted from blood, taken between weeks 44 and 45, from a patient treated with tofacitinib. Every receptor here comes from a human donor with alopecia areata.

The gene calls are TRBV4-3 and TRBJ2-4, with TRBD1 identical over 8 bases. The CDR3 totals 15 residues. With 1 base clipped from V and 8 bases from J, the junction kept 7 bases outside the gene matches. Per the germline V gene, CDR1 is LGHNA and CDR2 is YSLEER. CDR3 nucleotide sequence: TGCGCCAGCAGCCAAGGGGGTTCGACAGGGGACATTCAGTACTTC. As protein: CASSQGGSTGDIQYF.

This clone has just a few counts. The V gene is TRBV19, the J gene TRBJ2-2; unclear D gene. The CDR3 contains 11 residues. Germline V gene lookup returns CDR1 LNHDA and CDR2 SQIVND (reference sequence). Trimming shortened V by 6 bases and J by 3 bases, and 2 bases separated the two germline ends. This chain's CDR3 is CASRDTGELFF. The CDR3 coding sequence is TGTGCCAGTAGAGACACCGGGGAGCTGTTTTTT. The complete variable domain, with remaining parts taken from reference TRBV19 and TRBJ2-2, reads DGGITQSPKYLFRKEGQNVTLSCEQNLNHDAMYWYRQDPGQGLRLIYYSQIVNDFQKGDIAEGYSVSREKKESFPLTVTSAQKNPTAFYLCASRDTGELFFGEGSRLTVL.

This clone was counted a few times. The chain joins TRBV4-3 to TRBJ1-1, with 9 positions matching TRBD1. Germline V gene lookup returns CDR1 LGHNA and CDR2 YSLEER. The length of the CDR3 is 14 residues. With 4 bases clipped from V and 7 bases from J, the junction kept 7 bases outside the gene matches. For the CDR3, the DNA is TGCGCCAGCAGCCTAAAGACAGGGGGATTTGAAGCTTTCTTT. This sequence encodes CASSLKTGGFEAFF.

The chain has TRBV14 and TRBJ2-1; 7 nucleotides line up with TRBD2. The length of the CDR3 is 16 residues. Germline-derived CDR1 and CDR2 are SGHDN and FVKESK. The junction had 9 bases not matched to a gene; V was cut back by 3 bases and J by 4 bases. This chain's CDR3 is CASSHAPGLPYNEQFF. CDR3 nucleotides: TGTGCCAGCAGCCACGCCCCGGGACTACCGTACAATGAGCAGTTCTTC.

This chain joins TRBV19 and TRBJ1-2; D gene ambiguous. The V end lost 6 bases, the J end lost 8 bases, and 16 bases lay between the germline ends. Germline V CDR1 and CDR2: LNHDA, SQIVND (reference sequence). The CDR3 consists of 13 residues. In DNA form, the CDR3 reads TGTGCCAGTAGCTGGCAAGGGAAGGGAGGCTACACCTTC. Protein sequence: CASSWQGKGGYTF.

J is TRBJ2-3 and V is TRBV7-2; D remains unclear. The V and J ends lost 5 bases and 6 bases respectively, with 9 bases between them. Germline loops: CDR1 SGHTA, CDR2 FQGNSA. The CDR3 is 12 amino acids. The DNA for the CDR3 is TGTGCCAGCAGCATCGTCCGGGATACGCAGTATTTT. Protein product: CASSIVRDTQYF.

The chain recombines TRBV2 with TRBJ1-2; a weak D match, TRBD1 (6 bases). The V gene's germline CDR1 is SNHLY and CDR2 FYNNEI. The CDR3 is made up of 13 amino acids. V was cut by 3 bases and J by 4 bases, with 9 bases left in between. The CDR3 is CASSDRGSYGYTF. In nucleotides, the CDR3 is TGTGCCAGCAGTGACAGGGGTAGCTATGGCTACACCTTC.

The sample holds a few counts of this clone. The chain combines TRBV29-1 with TRBJ2-1; 10 bases are shared with TRBD2. Germline V gene sequence: CDR1 SQVTM, CDR2 ANQGSEA. J was trimmed by 10 bases and V by 4 bases; bases with no gene match: 13. The CDR3 length is 15 residues. The DNA of the CDR3 is TGCAGCGTTGTTAGTTGGACTAGCGGTTCCTACGAGCAGTTCTTC. Residues: CSVVSWTSGSYEQFF.

The chain uses TRBV2 and TRBJ2-7; D is uncertain. This CDR3 has 14 amino acids. Germline loops: CDR1 SNHLY, CDR2 FYNNEI. Trimming stripped 3 bases from V and 2 bases from J, with 11 bases between. CDR3 DNA sequence: TGTGCCAGCAGTGAGTCGAACCCCCCCTACGAGCAGTACTTC. It is translated as CASSESNPPYEQYF. The full variable domain, completed using reference TRBV2 and TRBJ2-7, is EPEVTQTPSHQVTQMGQEVILRCVPISNHLYFYWYRQILGQKVEFLVSFYNNEISEKSEIFDDQFSVERPDGSNFTLKIRSTKLEDSAMYFCASSESNPPYEQYFGPGTRLTVT.

This rearrangement joins TRBV5-1 to TRBJ2-7; 10 nucleotides match TRBD1. This CDR3 spans 16 amino acids. The germline V gene encodes CDR1 SGHRS and CDR2 YFSETQ. V gave up 5 bases and J gave up 2 bases; unmatched junction bases: 10. The CDR3 sequence: CASRSGQGVNTYEQYF. DNA for the CDR3: TGCGCCAGCAGAAGCGGACAGGGGGTTAATACCTACGAGCAGTACTTC.

The chain employs TRBV15 and TRBJ2-5; 12 bases map to TRBD2. The CDR3 is made up of 16 amino acids. V dropped 1 base and J dropped 2; count of bases not matched to a gene: 2. Germline assignment: CDR1 LNHNV and CDR2 YYDKDF (reference sequence). The CDR3 protein is CATSRGTSGVQETQYF. CDR3 DNA: TGTGCCACCAGCAGAGGGACTAGCGGGGTACAAGAGACCCAGTACTTC. Full variable domain (rest looked up from reference TRBV15 and TRBJ2-5): DAMVIQNPRYQVTQFGKPVTLSCSQTLNHNVMYWYQQKSSQAPKLLFHYYDKDFNNEADTPDNFQSRRPNTSFCFLDIRSPGLGDTAMYLCATSRGTSGVQETQYFGPGTRLLVL.

This clone was counted a single time. The chain joins TRBV9 to TRBJ2-3; 11 nucleotides align to TRBD2. The CDR3 is 17 residues long. The junction had 9 bases not matched to a gene; V was cut back by 4 bases and J by 2 bases. Germline V lookup: CDR1 SGDLS, CDR2 YYNGEE. CDR3 DNA: TGTGCCAGCAGCACGAGCGGGACTAGCGGATTCACAGATACGCAGTATTTT. Translated: CASSTSGTSGFTDTQYF. Full variable domain (rest looked up from reference TRBV9 and TRBJ2-3): DSGVTQTPKHLITATGQRVTLRCSPRSGDLSVYWYQQSLDQGLQFLIQYYNGEERAKGNILERFSAQQFPDLHSELNLSSLELGDSALYFCASSTSGTSGFTDTQYFGPGTRLTVL.

The chain carries TRBV2 and TRBJ2-3; TRBD2 matches at 8 bases. V dropped 4 bases and J dropped 6; count of bases not matched to a gene: 9. The CDR3 contains 15 residues. Per germline, CDR1 SNHLY and CDR2 FYNNEI. The CDR3 is CASSGISGGLDTQYF. Written as DNA, the CDR3 is TGTGCCAGCAGTGGGATCTCGGGGGGGCTGGATACGCAGTATTTT.

The chain combines TRBV7-2 with TRBJ1-1, with D unclear. Germline lookup yields CDR1 SGHTA and CDR2 FQGNSA. The CDR3 extends over 12 amino acids. Trimming took off 5 bases at V and 7 bases at J, with 11 bases between the two ends. The CDR3 loop reads CASSVSNVEAFF. The DNA for the CDR3 is TGTGCCAGCAGCGTATCGAACGTTGAAGCTTTCTTT.

This clone has only one observation. The CDR3 sequence: CAWSVDGVLNSPLHF. CDR3 nucleotides: TGTGCCTGGAGTGTAGACGGAGTACTAAATTCACCCCTCCACTTT. The rearrangement uses TRBV30 and TRBJ1-6; D unclear. Looked up from germline, CDR1 is GTSNPN and CDR2 is SVGIG (reference sequence). The CDR3 is 15 residues long. Trimming left V 0 bases short and J 7 bases short, with 13 bases between.

This clone was seen only once. The genes are TRBV27 and TRBJ1-1; D not resolved. The CDR3 is made up of 13 amino acids. Germline V gene data show CDR1 as MNHEY and CDR2 as SMNVEV (reference sequence). The V end lost 5 bases, the J end lost 1 base, and 8 bases lay between the germline ends. Here the CDR3 reads CASSLEPNTEAFF. Written as DNA, the CDR3 is TGTGCCAGCAGTCTCGAGCCGAACACTGAAGCTTTCTTT.

This clone was seen only a few times. V and J are TRBV2 and TRBJ2-7; perhaps TRBD2 as D (5 bases). Looked up from germline, CDR1 is SNHLY and CDR2 is FYNNEI. There are 11 residues in the CDR3. V lost 2 bases and J 12 bases, leaving 11 bases between the germline ends. This CDR3 reads CASSEYREGYF. DNA for the CDR3: TGTGCCAGCAGTGAATACCGCGAGGGGTACTTC.

This clone was counted a few times. The CDR3 bases are TGTGCCGTAACCCCGGGACAGAGCTCCTACAATGAGCAGTTCTTC. Amino acids: CAVTPGQSSYNEQFF. The chain links TRBV10-3 to TRBJ2-1; 7 bases are shared with TRBD1. This CDR3 is built from 15 residues. CDR1 and CDR2 from the germline V gene are ENHRY and SYGVKD. V trimming: 11 bases; J trimming: 0 bases; junction bases outside the gene matches: 10.

The chain recombines TRBV9 with TRBJ2-3; 7 positions agree with TRBD2. Germline V gene data show CDR1 as SGDLS and CDR2 as YYNGEE. Trimming cost V 3 bases and J 0 bases; bases outside gene matches: 4. This CDR3 has 15 residues. The CDR3: CASSGSGTSTDTQYF. The DNA for the CDR3 is TGTGCCAGCAGCGGGAGCGGGACTAGCACAGATACGCAGTATTTT.

The CDR3 region is CASSATGGVRQPQHF. CDR3 sequence (DNA): TGTGCCAGCAGTGCCACGGGTGGCGTGCGGCAGCCCCAGCATTTT. The chain carries TRBV27 and TRBJ1-5; D is unclear. The V and J ends lost 5 bases and 7 bases respectively, with 18 bases between them. The germline V gene has CDR1 MNHEY and CDR2 SMNVEV (reference sequence). The CDR3 spans 15 residues.

Regarding this clone: At the DNA level, this CDR3 is encoded by other sequences in the same sample as well. This chain uses TRBV30 with TRBJ1-6; 7 bases fit TRBD1. The length of the CDR3 is 13 residues. J was trimmed by 10 bases and V by 1 base; bases with no gene match: 4. Looked up from germline, CDR1 is GTSNPN and CDR2 is SVGIG (reference sequence). The CDR3, as DNA: TGTGCCTGGAGTGGACAGGGAGGCTCACCCCTCCACTTT. This sequence encodes CAWSGQGGSPLHF.

This sequence joins TRBV27 and TRBJ2-7; TRBD1 agrees at 11 bases. Germline V lookup: CDR1 MNHEY, CDR2 SMNVEV (reference sequence). The trim removed 4 bases at V and 6 bases at J, leaving 8 bases unmatched. CDR3 size: 15 residues. The CDR3 DNA sequence: TGTGCCAGCAGTTCATCCGGGACAGGGGGTGGCGAGCAGTACTTC. It specifies CASSSSGTGGGEQYF.

The chain has TRBV6-1 and TRBJ2-7; D gene ambiguous. Germline V gene data show CDR1 as MNHNS and CDR2 as SASEGT. CDR3 length: 11 residues. Trimming took off 4 bases at V and 4 bases at J, with 5 bases between the two ends. CDR3 amino acids: CASSARYEQYF. The CDR3 DNA sequence: TGTGCCAGCAGTGCACGTTACGAGCAGTACTTC.

The V gene is TRBV6-1, the J gene TRBJ2-1; D assignment may be TRBD1 or TRBD2 (5 bases each). Germline V gene sequence: CDR1 MNHNS, CDR2 SASEGT. The germline V and J ends were trimmed by 11 bases and 4 bases, with 12 bases remaining between them. There are 12 residues in the CDR3. The CDR3 DNA reads TGTGCCGGGGGAGAGATATACAATGAGCAGTTCTTC. It is translated as CAGGEIYNEQFF.

The chain joins TRBV7-2 to TRBJ1-2, with D perhaps matching TRBD1 (5 bases). The CDR3 consists of 15 residues. V lost 1 base to trimming and J lost 2 bases, with 11 bases between them. CDR1 and CDR2 from the germline V gene are SGHTA and FQGNSA. CDR3 in DNA: TGTGCCAGCAGCTTAGAAGGCGGGGCGAACTATGGCTACACCTTC. Its translation is CASSLEGGANYGYTF.

The V and J genes are TRBV28 and TRBJ2-2; possibly TRBD1 for D (6 bases). CDR1 is MDHEN and CDR2 is SYDVKM in the germline V gene. The CDR3 has 15 amino acids. V was shortened by 7 bases and J by 2 bases, with 14 bases between the two germline ends. The CDR3 is CASKPGTPNTGELFF. CDR3 bases: TGTGCCAGCAAGCCCGGGACACCTAACACCGGGGAGCTGTTTTTT.